Sequencing of this T cell receptor beta chain was carried out in a study of cytomegalovirus exposure and HLA in healthy donors. Losses at the gene ends were 4 bases for V and 5 bases for J; bases not matched to a gene: 2. The CDR3 totals 13 residues. The germline gives CDR1 SNHLY, CDR2 FYNNEI. Healthy donors of bone marrow made up the group. Points from the study as a whole: What a later analysis reportedly showed was that an Asian-associated ancestry cluster had fewer N-insertions than the approximately 700-donor mean. The presence/absence work took it that sequencing depth was about the same across donors. Several top significant clusters appeared, in a later analysis, to be linked to common viral pathogens.

This clone appeared a single time. Its matching antigen is unknown. The PCR had 60 Vbeta and 13 Jbeta primers. The method was immunoSEQ multiplex PCR; TCRdb's version includes in-frame clones alone and lacks a portion of them. The sample lists some 150,000 clones; roughly 85% were seen once. This receptor was obtained from a woman younger than 45 in good health and CMV-seronegative. The rearrangement uses TRBV2 and TRBJ1-2; 9 bases fit TRBD1. Sequencing used PBMCs. CDR3 loop: CASSADRGYGYTF. Written as DNA, the CDR3 is TGTGCCAGCAGTGCGGACAGGGGTTATGGCTACACCTTC.